A single T cell receptor beta chain is shown here with its context. Trimming removed 1 base from V and 7 bases from J; junction bases left unmatched: 6. The CDR3 consists of 16 residues. From germline, CDR1 is MGHRA and CDR2 YSYEKL. Cells defined as naive were viable CD3+CD4+ or CD3+CD8+ and CCR7+CD45RA+CD45RO-CD95-CD27+CD28+. This record belongs to a study of T cells after posttransplantation cyclophosphamide. Only in-frame clones appear in the TCRdb table, and some are missing; sequencing was by immunoSEQ multiplex PCR. The sample includes about 1,500 clones, around 97% seen only once; the top ten take 1.5% to 2%.

This clonotype originated in a woman aged 55-69 years in good health, CMV-negative, and a related stem cell transplant donor. The V and J genes are TRBV4-1 and TRBJ2-1; TRBD1 matches 11 bases. Sequenced material: naive CD8+ T cells sorted from PBMCs. CDR3 nucleotides: TGCGCCAGCAGCCAAGGGACAGGGGGCGTTGAGAATGAGCAGTTCTTC. Protein: CASSQGTGGVENEQFF.